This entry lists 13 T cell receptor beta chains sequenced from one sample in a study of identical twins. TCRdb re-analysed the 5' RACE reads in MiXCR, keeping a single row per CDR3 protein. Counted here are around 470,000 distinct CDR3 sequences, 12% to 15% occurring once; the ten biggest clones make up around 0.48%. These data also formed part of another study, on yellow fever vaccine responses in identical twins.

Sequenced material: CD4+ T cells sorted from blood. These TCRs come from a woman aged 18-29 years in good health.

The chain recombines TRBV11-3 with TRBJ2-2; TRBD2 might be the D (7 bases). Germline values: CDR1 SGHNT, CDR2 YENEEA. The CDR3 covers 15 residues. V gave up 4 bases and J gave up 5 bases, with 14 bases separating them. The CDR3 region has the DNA TGTGCCAGCAGCTCTGCGGGGGCGGGGACCGGGGAGCTGTTTTTT. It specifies CASSSAGAGTGELFF. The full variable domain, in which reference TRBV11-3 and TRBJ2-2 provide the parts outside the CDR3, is EAGVVQSPRYKIIEKKQPVAFWCNPISGHNTLYWYLQNLGQGPELLIRYENEEAVDDSQLPKDRFSAERLKGVDSTLKIQPAELGDSAVYLCASSSAGAGTGELFFGEGSRLTVL.

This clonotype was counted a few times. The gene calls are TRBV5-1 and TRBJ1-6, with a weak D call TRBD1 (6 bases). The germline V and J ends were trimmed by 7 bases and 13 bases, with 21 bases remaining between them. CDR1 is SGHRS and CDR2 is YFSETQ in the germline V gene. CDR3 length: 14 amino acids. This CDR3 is CASRPLQGIWPLHF. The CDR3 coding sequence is TGCGCCAGCCGACCTCTACAGGGAATTTGGCCCCTCCACTTT.

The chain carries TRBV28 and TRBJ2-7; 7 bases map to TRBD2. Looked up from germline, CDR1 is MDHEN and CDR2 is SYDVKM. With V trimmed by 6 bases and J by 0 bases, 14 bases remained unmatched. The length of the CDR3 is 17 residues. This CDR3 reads CASRPRSTSASSYEQYF. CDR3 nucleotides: TGTGCCAGCAGACCAAGATCCACTAGCGCCAGCTCCTACGAGCAGTACTTC.

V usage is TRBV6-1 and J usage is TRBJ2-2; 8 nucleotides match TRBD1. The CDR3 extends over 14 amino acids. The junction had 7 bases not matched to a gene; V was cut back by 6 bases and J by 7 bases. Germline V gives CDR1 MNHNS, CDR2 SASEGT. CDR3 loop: CASRMTGVVGELFF. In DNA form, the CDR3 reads TGTGCCAGCAGGATGACAGGGGTCGTCGGGGAGCTGTTTTTT.

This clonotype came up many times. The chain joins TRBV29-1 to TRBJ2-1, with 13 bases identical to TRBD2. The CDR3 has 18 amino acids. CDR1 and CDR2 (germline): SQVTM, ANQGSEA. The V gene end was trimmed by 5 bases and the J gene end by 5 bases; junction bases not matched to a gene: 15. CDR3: CSVKRLAGGSSGHNEQFF. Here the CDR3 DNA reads TGCAGCGTTAAAAGACTAGCGGGAGGTTCCTCAGGTCACAATGAGCAGTTCTTC.

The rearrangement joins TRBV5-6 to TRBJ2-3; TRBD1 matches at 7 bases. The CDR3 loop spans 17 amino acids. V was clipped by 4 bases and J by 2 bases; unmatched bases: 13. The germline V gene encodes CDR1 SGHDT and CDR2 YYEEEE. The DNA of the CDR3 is TGTGCCAGCAGCAGGAGCACACAGGGGCCACACACAGATACGCAGTATTTT. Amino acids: CASSRSTQGPHTDTQYF.

CDR3 amino acids: CASSLALAGATDTQYF. The CDR3 DNA reads as TGTGCCAGCAGTTTAGCTCTGGCGGGGGCCACAGATACGCAGTATTTT. The chain uses TRBV12-3 or TRBV12-4 and TRBJ2-3, with D perhaps TRBD2 (7 bases). This CDR3 is built from 16 residues. Trimming stripped 0 bases from V and 2 bases from J, with 12 bases between.

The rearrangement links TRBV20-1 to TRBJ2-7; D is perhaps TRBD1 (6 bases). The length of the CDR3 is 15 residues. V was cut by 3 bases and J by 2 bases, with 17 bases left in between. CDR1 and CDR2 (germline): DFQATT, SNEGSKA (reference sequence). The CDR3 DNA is TGCAGTGCTAGCTGGTTCAGGGGTCCCACCTACGAGCAGTACTTC. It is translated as CSASWFRGPTYEQYF.

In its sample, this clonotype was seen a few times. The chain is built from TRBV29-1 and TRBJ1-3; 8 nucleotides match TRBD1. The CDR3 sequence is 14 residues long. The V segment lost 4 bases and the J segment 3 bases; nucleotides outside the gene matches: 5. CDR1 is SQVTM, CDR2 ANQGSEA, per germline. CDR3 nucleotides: TGCAGCGTTGCATTGGGACAGGTTGGAAACACCATATATTTT. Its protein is CSVALGQVGNTIYF.

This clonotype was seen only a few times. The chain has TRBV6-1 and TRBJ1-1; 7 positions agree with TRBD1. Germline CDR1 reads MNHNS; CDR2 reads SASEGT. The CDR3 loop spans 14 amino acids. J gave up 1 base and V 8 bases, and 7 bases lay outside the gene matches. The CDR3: CASRRTGPNTEAFF. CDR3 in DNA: TGTGCCAGCCGAAGGACAGGACCGAACACTGAAGCTTTCTTT.

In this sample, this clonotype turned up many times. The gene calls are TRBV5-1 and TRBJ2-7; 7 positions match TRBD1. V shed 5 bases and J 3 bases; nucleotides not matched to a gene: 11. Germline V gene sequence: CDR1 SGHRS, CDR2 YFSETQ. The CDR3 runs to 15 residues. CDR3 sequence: CASRPVTGVFYEQYF. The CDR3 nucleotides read TGCGCCAGCAGGCCAGTCACAGGGGTCTTCTACGAGCAGTACTTC.

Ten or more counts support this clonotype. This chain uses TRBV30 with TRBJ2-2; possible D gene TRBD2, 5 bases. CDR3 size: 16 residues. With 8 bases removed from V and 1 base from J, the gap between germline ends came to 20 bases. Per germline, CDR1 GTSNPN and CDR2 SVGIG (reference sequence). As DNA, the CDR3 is TGTGCCGGAACGGTCTGGGAGACAAAGAACACCGGGGAGCTGTTTTTT. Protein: CAGTVWETKNTGELFF. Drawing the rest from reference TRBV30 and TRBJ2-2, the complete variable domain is SQTIHQWPATLVQPVGSPLSLECTVEGTSNPNLYWYRQAAGRGLQLLFYSVGIGQISSEVPQNLSASRPQDRQFILSSKKLLLSDSGFYLCAGTVWETKNTGELFFGEGSRLTVL.

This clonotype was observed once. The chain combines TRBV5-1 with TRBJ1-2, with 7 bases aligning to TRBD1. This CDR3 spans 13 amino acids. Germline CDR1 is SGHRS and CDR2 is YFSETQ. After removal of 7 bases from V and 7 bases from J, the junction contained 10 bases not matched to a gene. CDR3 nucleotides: TGCGCCAGCGGACAAACAGGGGTCGGTGGCTACACCTTC. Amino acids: CASGQTGVGGYTF.